These T cell receptor beta chains were read from a single sample in a study of T-cell reconstitution after alpha-beta-depleted transplantation in children. TCRdb reprocessed the PCR reads with MiXCR, giving one entry per CDR3 protein. This sample yields about 540,000 distinct CDR3 sequences, of which 18% are seen a single time; 3% to 3.5% belongs to the top ten. Here the sequenced sample was PBMCs from the stem cell graft donor, taken from the stem cell graft. These receptors came from a human donor who donated a stem cell graft to a child with acute lymphoblastic leukemia. CDR3s leave out the opening cysteine and the closing phenylalanine or tryptophan.

length	V	J	CDR3
14	TRBV5-5	TRBJ2-1	ASLEIWGLGSDEQF
14	TRBV29-1	TRBJ2-7	SVIVWAEGDDYEQY
14	TRBV19	TRBJ2-5	ASSTPGGQGGKTQY
13	TRBV7-6	TRBJ2-7	ASSLGGLAGYEQY
10	TRBV7-9	TRBJ1-1	ASSSQYTEAF
17	TRBV9	TRBJ2-1	ASSGPGLAGVGSYNEQF
10	TRBV2	TRBJ2-1	ATLGADNEQF
11	TRBV7-3	TRBJ2-7	ASSSSTSAEQY
16	TRBV10-3	TRBJ2-3	AISELAGGERSTDTQY
13	TRBV4-1	TRBJ2-2	ASSQGVAQTGELF
11	TRBV27	TRBJ2-2	ASSLRYTGELF
12	TRBV4-2	TRBJ2-2	ASSHTSDAGELF
13	TRBV7-8	TRBJ1-5	ASSLEDGRNQPQH
11	TRBV29-1	TRBJ2-5	SVKGRGQETQY
13	TRBV7-9	TRBJ1-5	ASSPSGTHNQPQH
15	TRBV7-9	TRBJ1-2	ASSLLWGGPTNYGYT
13	TRBV12-3/TRBV12-4	TRBJ2-7	ASSLWGRATYEQY
17	TRBV5-1	TRBJ2-3	ASSLPSGGRGLRTDTQY
12	TRBV20-1	TRBJ1-5	SVPDDRLLQPQH
14	TRBV7-2	TRBJ1-6	ASNFGLRRVNSPLH
8	TRBV7-9	TRBJ2-5	ASSPGTQY
12	TRBV5-1	TRBJ2-7	ASSFHRDSYEQY
11	TRBV20-1	TRBJ1-4	SAPQGAHEKLF
13	TRBV5-1	TRBJ2-7	ASSLGATRGYEQY
11	TRBV12-3/TRBV12-4	TRBJ1-6	ASSLGGNSPLH
10	TRBV7-2	TRBJ2-2	ASSPFSGELF
12	TRBV4-1	TRBJ2-7	ASSQGTLSYEQY
11	TRBV7-2	TRBJ2-1	ASSPRRYNEQF
13	TRBV27	TRBJ2-7	ASSVTGGAYYEQY
14	TRBV7-9	TRBJ2-5	ASSLFGGGNQETQY
10	TRBV28	TRBJ2-1	ASSFRGGEQF
13	TRBV5-1	TRBJ2-7	ASSSRTGGAGEQY
14	TRBV9	TRBJ2-1	ASSVDPFSSYNEQF
9	TRBV18	TRBJ1-1	ASRDSTEAF
12	TRBV6-5	TRBJ1-5	ASSYSGAGQPQH
16	TRBV7-8	TRBJ2-1	ASSPGLAGGPTYNEQF
14	TRBV9	TRBJ2-7	ASSVATGMSSYEQY
12	TRBV5-1	TRBJ2-3	ASSSGLATDTQY
13	TRBV25-1	TRBJ2-1	ASSVSGSSDNEQF
14	TRBV10-1	TRBJ2-5	ASSESGSGRRETQY
15	TRBV2	TRBJ2-6	ASSVYGGSSGANVLT
12	TRBV27	TRBJ1-2	ASSLGRGGYGYT
12	TRBV28	TRBJ1-3	ASSSRFRGNTIY
13	TRBV29-1	TRBJ1-2	SANQPDGANYGYT
11	TRBV29-1	TRBJ2-1	SVSHIVYNEQF
12	TRBV27	TRBJ2-7	ASSPGTGYNEQY
11	TRBV9	TRBJ1-2	ASSAGTAYGYT
15	TRBV5-1	TRBJ2-7	ASSLNPPGHGPFEQY
13	TRBV6-5	TRBJ2-1	ASSSPRDTGNEQF
12	TRBV7-8	TRBJ2-1	ASSRPGQGIEQF
11	TRBV5-1	TRBJ1-2	ASSKGIPYGYT
12	TRBV19	TRBJ2-1	ASSIAALRNEQF
12	TRBV5-1	TRBJ1-1	ASSLDRALTEAF
13	TRBV5-1	TRBJ2-7	ASSWDGGTGSEQY
12	TRBV7-8	TRBJ2-5	ASSLVGQKETQY
12	TRBV7-9	TRBJ1-2	ASSFQGPAYGYT